One sample yielded the 30 T cell receptor beta chains listed below, sequenced in a study of T cell responses to AZD1222 COVID-19 vaccine. The table came from immunoSEQ multiplex PCR; TCRdb's copy has only in-frame clones and leaves some out. The data contain more than 95,000 clones, about 90% of them singletons. The source material was peripheral blood, sampled 28 days after the second AZD1222 dose. The receptors stem from an adult who received the AZD1222 COVID-19 vaccine.

The chain joins TRBV10-2 to TRBJ2-1; D remains unclear. V was pared by 6 bases and J by 5 bases, with 17 bases between. Germline loops: CDR1 WSHSY, CDR2 SAAADI. The CDR3 has 15 residues. CDR3 in amino acids: CASSQGSENHNEQFF. The DNA of the CDR3 is TGCGCCAGCAGCCAAGGAAGCGAGAACCACAATGAGCAGTTCTTC.

The chain joins TRBV5-1 to TRBJ2-7; D ambiguous. Trimming shortened V by 0 bases and J by 3 bases, and 10 bases separated the two germline ends. CDR3 size: 14 residues. Germline CDR1 SGHRS, CDR2 YFSETQ. The CDR3 region has the DNA TGCGCCAGCAGCTTGGAAGCGTCCTTCTACGAGCAGTACTTC. Amino acids: CASSLEASFYEQYF.

This chain joins TRBV24-1 and TRBJ2-7; D may be TRBD2 (5 bases). This CDR3 comprises 15 residues. CDR1 is KGHDR and CDR2 is SFDVKD in the germline V gene. Trimming cost V 5 bases and J 0 bases, with 13 bases left between them. The DNA of the CDR3 is TGTGCCACCAGTGCGAGGGATGACTACTCCTACGAGCAGTACTTC. Its protein product is CATSARDDYSYEQYF.

The rearrangement uses TRBV7-8 and TRBJ1-2; no reliable D call. The CDR3 covers 15 residues. CDR1 SGHVS and CDR2 FQNEAQ come from the germline V gene. Trimming shortened V by 2 bases and J by 3 bases, and 13 bases separated the two germline ends. This CDR3 is CASSLMGSEHYGYTF. The CDR3 DNA reads as TGTGCCAGCAGCTTAATGGGGTCCGAGCACTATGGCTACACCTTC.

The genes are TRBV19 and TRBJ1-2, with no clear D. The CDR3 spans 14 residues. V was shortened by 7 bases and J by 8 bases, with 20 bases between the two germline ends. Per the germline V gene, CDR1 is LNHDA and CDR2 is SQIVND (reference sequence). The CDR3 bases are TGTGCCAGTAACCCTCGGGTTGGGAGCGGCGGCTACACCTTC. This translates into CASNPRVGSGGYTF.

This clone is labeled as medium-sized. The J gene is TRBJ2-5, the V gene TRBV3-1 (or the pseudogene TRBV3-2); 10 bases are shared with TRBD2. The V gene end was trimmed by 2 bases and the J gene end by 0 bases; junction bases not matched to a gene: 12. CDR1 and CDR2 (germline): LGHDT, YNNKEL (reference sequence). This CDR3 contains 19 residues. For the CDR3, the DNA is TGTGCCAGCAGCCAATTCAGGATCGAGCGGGAGGGCCACCAAGAGACCCAGTACTTC. Protein: CASSQFRIEREGHQETQYF.

The chain has TRBV14 and TRBJ1-2; unclear D gene. Germline CDR1 SGHDN, CDR2 FVKESK. The germline V and J ends were trimmed by 1 base and 1 base, with 13 bases remaining between them. CDR3 size: 16 residues. The CDR3, as DNA: TGTGCCAGCAGCCAAGGAGGGCCAATCAGTAACTATGGCTACACCTTC. It encodes CASSQGGPISNYGYTF.

V gene TRBV4-1 combines with J gene TRBJ1-5, with D possibly matching TRBD1 (5 bases). Germline CDR1 MGHRA, CDR2 YSYEKL. Trimming shortened V by 1 base and J by 3 bases, and 10 bases separated the two germline ends. The CDR3 is 15 residues long. The DNA of the CDR3 is TGCGCCAGCAGCCAAGTCTCAGGGTACAATCAGCCCCAGCATTTT. Its translation: CASSQVSGYNQPQHF.

This chain joins TRBV7-3 and TRBJ2-1; D is perhaps TRBD2 (5 bases). V dropped 3 bases and J dropped 8 bases, with 17 bases sitting between them. The CDR3 runs to 15 residues. Germline V gene data show CDR1 as SGHTA and CDR2 as FQGTGA. The CDR3 DNA reads TGTGCCAGCAGCTTTCATGGGAGAGGCCTTTATGAGCAGTTCTTC. As protein: CASSFHGRGLYEQFF.

This rearrangement joins TRBV5-4 to TRBJ2-1; 12 bases map to TRBD2. CDR3 length: 15 amino acids. Unmatched junction bases numbered 3, after V lost 5 bases and J lost 3 bases. In germline, CDR1 is SGHNT, CDR2 YYREEE (reference sequence). CDR3 in amino acids: CASRTLAGGYNEQFF. In DNA, the CDR3 is TGTGCCAGCAGGACACTAGCGGGAGGCTACAATGAGCAGTTCTTC.

This CDR3 is CASSIGGLSTEAFF. CDR3 nucleotides: TGTGCCAGCAGCATAGGGGGGCTCTCCACTGAAGCTTTCTTT. The chain couples TRBV6-5 to TRBJ1-1; D perhaps matches TRBD1 (6 bases). CDR3 length equals 14 residues. Trimming removed 6 bases from V and 4 bases from J, with 15 bases in between. The germline CDR1 and CDR2 sequences are MNHEY and SVGAGI.

Points on this clone: Other DNA sequences from this sample encode an identical CDR3 as well. CDR3 residues: CASSQDRGTEAFF. The DNA for the CDR3 is TGTGCCAGCAGCCAAGATCGCGGCACTGAAGCTTTCTTT. The chain uses TRBV3-1 (or the pseudogene TRBV3-2) and TRBJ1-1, with D unresolved. Trimming cost V 0 bases and J 4 bases, with 6 bases left between them. The V gene's germline CDR1 is LGHDT and CDR2 YNNKEL (reference sequence). CDR3 length equals 13 residues.

The count of this clone is one. The J gene is TRBJ2-1, the V gene TRBV29-1, with 9 nucleotides matching TRBD1. The CDR3 runs to 15 residues. V shed 5 bases, J shed 5 bases, and the junction held 10 bases outside the gene matches. Germline lookup yields CDR1 SQVTM and CDR2 ANQGSEA. CDR3 amino acids: CSVSPGQGSHNEQFF. CDR3 coding DNA: TGCAGCGTTAGCCCGGGACAGGGATCCCACAATGAGCAGTTCTTC.

The count of this clone is one. The chain combines TRBV15 with TRBJ2-7; D unresolved. This CDR3 is 13 amino acids long. Germline-derived CDR1 and CDR2 are LNHNV and YYDKDF (reference sequence). V gave up 4 bases and J gave up 1 base, with 8 bases separating them. The CDR3 loop reads CATSKGGSYEQYF. Written as DNA, the CDR3 is TGTGCCACCAGCAAGGGTGGGTCCTACGAGCAGTACTTC.

The V and J genes are TRBV5-4 and TRBJ2-7; 10 bases fit TRBD1. CDR1 SGHNT and CDR2 YYREEE come from the germline V gene (reference sequence). Unmatched junction bases numbered 7, after V lost 4 bases and J lost 3 bases. The CDR3 runs 15 residues. Here the CDR3 DNA reads TGTGCCAGCAGCCCCCCCGGGACAGGGGACTACGAGCAGTACTTC. Its translation: CASSPPGTGDYEQYF. Supplemented by reference TRBV5-4 and TRBJ2-7, the full variable domain reads ETGVTQSPTHLIKTRGQQVTLRCSSQSGHNTVSWYQQALGQGPQFIFQYYREEENGRGNFPPRFSGLQFPNYSSELNVNALELDDSALYLCASSPPGTGDYEQYFGPGTRLTVT.

V usage is TRBV5-8 and J usage is TRBJ1-5, with no clear D. CDR1 and CDR2 from the germline V gene are SGHTS and YDEGEE. Trimming shortened V by 0 bases and J by 0 bases, and 7 bases separated the two germline ends. The CDR3 contains 15 residues. The CDR3 here is CASSLGVYSNQPQHF. CDR3 DNA sequence: TGTGCCAGCAGCTTGGGGGTATATAGCAATCAGCCCCAGCATTTT.

V is TRBV7-6 and J is TRBJ2-5, with 7 bases lining up with TRBD1. The CDR3 is 13 residues long. The V gene's germline CDR1 is SGHVS and CDR2 FNYEAQ. After removal of 6 bases from V and 5 bases from J, the junction contained 6 bases not matched to a gene. The CDR3 DNA sequence: TGTGCCAGCAGATCGACAGGGACGGAGACCCAGTACTTC. This gives the protein CASRSTGTETQYF.

V is TRBV28 and J is TRBJ2-5; D gene ambiguous. Trimming pared 8 bases from V and 0 bases from J, leaving 16 bases between. Germline V CDR1 and CDR2: MDHEN, SYDVKM. The CDR3 is 15 amino acids. CDR3 amino acids: CASSPRGVYQETQYF. CDR3 bases: TGTGCCAGCTCCCCGCGTGGGGTTTACCAAGAGACCCAGTACTTC. Supplemented by reference TRBV28 and TRBJ2-5, the full variable domain reads DVKVTQSSRYLVKRTGEKVFLECVQDMDHENMFWYRQDPGLGLRLIYFSYDVKMKEKGDIPEGYSVSREKKERFSLILESASTNQTSMYLCASSPRGVYQETQYFGPGTRLLVL.

The V call is TRBV28, the J call TRBJ2-1, with 9 bases fitting TRBD1. The CDR3 spans 15 residues. The junction had 7 bases not matched to a gene; V was cut back by 5 bases and J by 5 bases. Germline CDR1 and CDR2: MDHEN and SYDVKM. DNA of the CDR3: TGTGCCAGCAGTAGGGGGACAGGGTATGACAATGAGCAGTTCTTC. Translated: CASSRGTGYDNEQFF.

J is TRBJ1-1 and V is TRBV29-1; maybe TRBD1 (6 bases). The CDR3 is 14 residues long. Trimming cost V 4 bases and J 8 bases, with 20 bases left between them. Germline V gene lookup returns CDR1 SQVTM and CDR2 ANQGSEA. Here the CDR3 DNA reads TGCAGCGTTGTAGGACAGCGACTTAACGGGGAAGCTTTCTTT. Translated, it gives CSVVGQRLNGEAFF.

V gene TRBV28 combines with J gene TRBJ2-2; a possible D gene is TRBD2 (5 bases). Germline lookup yields CDR1 MDHEN and CDR2 SYDVKM. The CDR3 covers 16 residues. Deletions cut 6 bases from V and 1 base from J, with 15 bases between. The CDR3 DNA sequence: TGTGCCAGCAGCCCGTTAATAGGGAGGAACACCGGGGAGCTGTTTTTT. The encoded protein is CASSPLIGRNTGELFF.

V usage is TRBV20-1 and J usage is TRBJ1-2; no reliable D call. The germline V and J ends were trimmed by 7 bases and 4 bases, with 7 bases remaining between them. CDR3 length: 10 residues. Germline V lookup: CDR1 DFQATT, CDR2 SNEGSKA (reference sequence). CDR3: CSVFSYGYTF. CDR3 DNA: TGCAGTGTATTCAGCTATGGCTACACCTTC.

This clone was recorded a few times. The chain employs TRBV6-4 and TRBJ2-1; TRBD2 matches at 11 bases. This CDR3 contains 16 residues. After removal of 1 base from V and 5 bases from J, the junction contained 4 bases not matched to a gene. Germline V lookup: CDR1 MRHNA, CDR2 SNTAGT. CDR3 nucleotides: TGTGCCAGCAGTGACTTAGCGGGAGGGAACAACAATGAGCAGTTCTTC. Translating gives CASSDLAGGNNNEQFF.

The chain uses TRBV18 and TRBJ1-2, with D perhaps TRBD1 (5 bases). Per the germline V gene, CDR1 is KGHSH and CDR2 is LQKENI. The CDR3 loop spans 15 amino acids. V was clipped by 2 bases and J by 3 bases, with 13 bases between them. The CDR3 DNA follows: TGTGCCAGCTCACCATCAAGGGGAGGTGACTATGGCTACACCTTC. Amino acid sequence: CASSPSRGGDYGYTF. Together with reference TRBV18 and TRBJ1-2, the CDR3 gives the full variable domain: NAGVMQNPRHLVRRRGQEARLRCSPMKGHSHVYWYRQLPEEGLKFMVYLQKENIIDESGMPKERFSAEFPKEGPSILRIQQVVRGDSAAYFCASSPSRGGDYGYTFGSGTRLTVV.

V and J are TRBV7-3 and TRBJ2-1; TRBD2 aligns across 10 bases. V shed 5 bases and J 1 base; nucleotides not matched to a gene: 2. CDR1 is SGHTA, CDR2 FQGTGA, per germline. CDR3 length: 15 amino acids. Here the CDR3 DNA reads TGTGCCAGCAGCCCACTAGCGGGGTCCTACAATGAGCAGTTCTTC. It encodes CASSPLAGSYNEQFF.

This clone was counted once. The rearrangement joins TRBV2 to TRBJ2-2, with 10 bases matching TRBD2. CDR3 length: 16 amino acids. Germline V gene sequence: CDR1 SNHLY, CDR2 FYNNEI. The junction had 6 bases not matched to a gene; V was cut back by 8 bases and J by 0 bases. The CDR3 protein is CASARLAGSNTGELFF. Here the CDR3 DNA reads TGTGCCAGCGCTCGACTAGCGGGTTCGAACACCGGGGAGCTGTTTTTT. The full variable domain, its missing parts supplied by reference TRBV2 and TRBJ2-2, is EPEVTQTPSHQVTQMGQEVILRCVPISNHLYFYWYRQILGQKVEFLVSFYNNEISEKSEIFDDQFSVERPDGSNFTLKIRSTKLEDSAMYFCASARLAGSNTGELFFGEGSRLTVL.

The chain has TRBV6-6 and TRBJ2-2; D gene ambiguous. Germline CDR1 MNHNY, CDR2 SVGAGI (reference sequence). V lost 0 bases, J lost 2 bases, and 10 bases lay in between. The CDR3 extends over 16 amino acids. The CDR3 reads CASSYSSLINTGELFF. The DNA of the CDR3 is TGTGCCAGCAGTTACTCGAGTCTAATTAACACCGGGGAGCTGTTTTTT.

On this clone: A much larger clone is a single base away; this may be a read error. This chain connects TRBV10-1 to TRBJ2-2; maybe TRBD1 (5 bases). The CDR3 covers 13 residues. The germline V gene has CDR1 WNHNN and CDR2 SYGVQD (reference sequence). The V end was cut by 3 bases, the J end by 3 bases, with 5 bases between. DNA for the CDR3: TGCGCCAGCAGTGACAGGGACACCGGGGAGCTGTTTTTT. Encoded protein: CASSDRDTGELFF.

V is TRBV7-9 and J is TRBJ1-2; D remains unclear. The CDR3 has 17 amino acids. CDR1 and CDR2 from the germline V gene are SEHNR and FQNEAQ (reference sequence). V gave up 1 base and J gave up 4 bases, with 19 bases separating them. This CDR3 is CASSLEASRTGLYGYTF. CDR3 bases: TGTGCCAGCAGCTTAGAGGCCAGCCGAACCGGACTCTATGGCTACACCTTC.

The genes are TRBV4-1 and TRBJ2-7; D unclear. The V gene's germline CDR1 is MGHRA and CDR2 YSYEKL. Deletions cut 2 bases from V and 1 base from J, with 12 bases between. This CDR3 region has 15 residues. This CDR3 reads CASSQLDQRSYEQYF. CDR3 DNA: TGCGCCAGCAGCCAACTAGACCAGAGATCCTACGAGCAGTACTTC.